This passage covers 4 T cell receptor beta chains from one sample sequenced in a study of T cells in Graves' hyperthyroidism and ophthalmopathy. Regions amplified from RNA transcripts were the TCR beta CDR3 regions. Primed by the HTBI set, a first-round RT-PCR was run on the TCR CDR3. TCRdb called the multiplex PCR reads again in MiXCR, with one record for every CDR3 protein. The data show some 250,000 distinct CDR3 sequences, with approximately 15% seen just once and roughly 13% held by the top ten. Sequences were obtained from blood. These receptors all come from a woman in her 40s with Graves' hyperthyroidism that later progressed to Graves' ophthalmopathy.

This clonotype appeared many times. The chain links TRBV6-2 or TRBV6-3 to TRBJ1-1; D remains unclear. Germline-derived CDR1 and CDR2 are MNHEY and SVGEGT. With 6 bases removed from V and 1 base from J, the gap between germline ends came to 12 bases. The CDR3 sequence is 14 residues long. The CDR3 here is CASSRLLRNTEAFF. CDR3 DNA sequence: TGTGCCAGCAGCCGGCTGTTAAGGAACACTGAAGCTTTCTTT.

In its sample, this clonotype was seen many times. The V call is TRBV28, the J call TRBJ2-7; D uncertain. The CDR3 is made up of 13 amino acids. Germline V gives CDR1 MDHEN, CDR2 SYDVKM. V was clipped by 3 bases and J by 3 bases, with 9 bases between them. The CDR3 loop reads CASSFGSLYEQYF. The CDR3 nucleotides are TGTGCCAGCAGTTTCGGCTCGCTCTACGAGCAGTACTTC.

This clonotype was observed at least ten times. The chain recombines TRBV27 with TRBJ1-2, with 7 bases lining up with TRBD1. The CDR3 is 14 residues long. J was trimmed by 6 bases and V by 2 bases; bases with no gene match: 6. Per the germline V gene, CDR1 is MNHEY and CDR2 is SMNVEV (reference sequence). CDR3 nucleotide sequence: TGTGCCAGCAGTTTAATGAGGACAGGCCATGGCTACACCTTC. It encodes CASSLMRTGHGYTF.

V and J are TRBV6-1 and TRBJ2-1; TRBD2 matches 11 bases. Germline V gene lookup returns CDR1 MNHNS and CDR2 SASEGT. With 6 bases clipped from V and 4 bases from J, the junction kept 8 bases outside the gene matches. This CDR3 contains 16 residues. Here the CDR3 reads CASRVTSGNVYNEQFF. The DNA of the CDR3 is TGTGCCAGCAGGGTGACTAGCGGGAACGTGTACAATGAGCAGTTCTTC.